The rows below give T cell receptor beta chains drawn from one sample of a study of T-cell reconstitution after alpha-beta-depleted transplantation in children. TCRdb re-analysed the PCR reads in MiXCR, keeping a single row per CDR3 protein. The repertoire holds over 200,000 distinct CDR3 sequences, with 9.5% to 13% as singletons. Material: PBMCs, obtained before TCRalphabeta/CD19-depleted stem cell transplant. Receptors were obtained from a child less than two years old with acute myeloid leukemia, due to receive a stem cell transplant. CDR3s include the opening cysteine and the closing phenylalanine or tryptophan. The D gene is left open where the match is weak. Part of the rows lack a size; the others show once, few, many or a class for expanded clones.

cdr3_nt: TGTGCCAGCAGCCAAGAAGGACAGCAGAACACCGGGGAGCTGTTTTTT
cdr3_aa: CASSQEGQQNTGELFF
d_call: -
clone_size: -
j_call: TRBJ2-2
v_call: TRBV4-2

cdr3_nt: TGTGCCAGCAGCCAAAACAGGGGCTCTGAAGCTTTCTTT
cdr3_aa: CASSQNRGSEAFF
d_call: TRBD1
clone_size: many
j_call: TRBJ1-1
v_call: TRBV7-3

cdr3_nt: TGTGCCAGCAGCCAAGATCCCGGCCAAGATACGCAGTATTTT
cdr3_aa: CASSQDPGQDTQYF
d_call: -
clone_size: few
j_call: TRBJ2-3
v_call: TRBV4-2

cdr3_nt: TGTGCCATCAGTGATGTCAGGGTGGGGAACACTGAAGCTTTCTTT
cdr3_aa: CAISDVRVGNTEAFF
d_call: -
clone_size: many
j_call: TRBJ1-1
v_call: TRBV10-3

cdr3_nt: TGTGCCACCAGCAGAGATAAGGCATCGACCGGAGACACCATATATTTT
cdr3_aa: CATSRDKASTGDTIYF
d_call: -
clone_size: many
j_call: TRBJ1-3
v_call: TRBV15

cdr3_nt: TGCAGCGTCACCCCGGGGACTAGCGGGGGGTATGAGCAGTTCTTC
cdr3_aa: CSVTPGTSGGYEQFF
d_call: TRBD2
clone_size: many
j_call: TRBJ2-1
v_call: TRBV29-1

cdr3_nt: TGTGCCAGCAGCCCGCGGGAGGGATTCCCCAATGAGCAGTTCTTC
cdr3_aa: CASSPREGFPNEQFF
d_call: TRBD2
clone_size: many
j_call: TRBJ2-1
v_call: TRBV7-2

cdr3_nt: TGTGCCAGCAGCTTAGGCCGGACAGGGCCAAATGAGCAGTTCTTC
cdr3_aa: CASSLGRTGPNEQFF
d_call: TRBD1
clone_size: many
j_call: TRBJ2-1
v_call: TRBV13

cdr3_nt: TGTGCCAGCCAGACGAGCGTTGGCTACAATGAGCAGTTCTTC
cdr3_aa: CASQTSVGYNEQFF
d_call: -
clone_size: -
j_call: TRBJ2-1
v_call: TRBV7-2

cdr3_nt: TGCAGTGCTAGAGGGACAGGGATAGGGAATAATTCACCCCTCCACTTT
cdr3_aa: CSARGTGIGNNSPLHF
d_call: TRBD1
clone_size: many
j_call: TRBJ1-6
v_call: TRBV20-1

cdr3_nt: TGTGCCAGCAGCGTCCACGGGACACGGAACACTGAAGCTTTCTTT
cdr3_aa: CASSVHGTRNTEAFF
d_call: -
clone_size: -
j_call: TRBJ1-1
v_call: TRBV2

cdr3_nt: TGTGCCAGCAGTCCCTCGACAGGGAGCGCCTACGAGCAGTACTTC
cdr3_aa: CASSPSTGSAYEQYF
d_call: TRBD1
clone_size: many
j_call: TRBJ2-7
v_call: TRBV28

cdr3_nt: TGCGCCAGCAGGCCGGGACTAGCGTGCACAGATACGCAGTATTTT
cdr3_aa: CASRPGLACTDTQYF
d_call: TRBD2
clone_size: -
j_call: TRBJ2-3
v_call: TRBV5-1

cdr3_nt: TGTGCCAGCAGCTTAGGGGGGTCGACAGACTACAATGAGCAGTTCTTC
cdr3_aa: CASSLGGSTDYNEQFF
d_call: -
clone_size: many
j_call: TRBJ2-1
v_call: TRBV11-3